This TCR beta chain appears in the sequencing data of a study of control samples from healthy donors and cancer patients. Profiling relied on immunoSEQ multiplex PCR, and the TCRdb table lists in-frame clones only, not all of them. Of approximately 170,000 clones listed, roughly 90% are singletons. The germline CDR1 and CDR2 sequences are GTSNPN and SVGIG (reference sequence). The CDR3 length is 13 residues. The V gene end was trimmed by 5 bases and the J gene end by 3 bases; junction bases not matched to a gene: 5. Sequenced input: blood. This clonotype originated in a woman in her thirties in good health. V usage is TRBV30 and J usage is TRBJ2-7, with TRBD1 matching over 9 bases. Here the CDR3 DNA reads TGTGCCTGGGCGGGACAGGGAGACTACGAGCAGTACTTC. The encoded protein is CAWAGQGDYEQYF.